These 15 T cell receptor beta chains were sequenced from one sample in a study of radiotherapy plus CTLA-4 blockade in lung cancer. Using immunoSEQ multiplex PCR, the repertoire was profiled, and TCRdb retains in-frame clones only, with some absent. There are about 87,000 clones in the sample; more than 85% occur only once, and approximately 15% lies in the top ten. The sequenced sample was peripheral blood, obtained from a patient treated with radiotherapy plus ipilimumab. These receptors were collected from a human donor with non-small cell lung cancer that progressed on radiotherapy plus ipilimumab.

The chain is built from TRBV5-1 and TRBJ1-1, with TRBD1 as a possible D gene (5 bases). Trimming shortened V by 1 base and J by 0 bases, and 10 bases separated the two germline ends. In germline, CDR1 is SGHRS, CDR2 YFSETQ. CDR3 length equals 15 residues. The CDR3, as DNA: TGCGCCAGCAGCTTGCGGGGGGTCATGAACACTGAAGCTTTCTTT. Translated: CASSLRGVMNTEAFF.

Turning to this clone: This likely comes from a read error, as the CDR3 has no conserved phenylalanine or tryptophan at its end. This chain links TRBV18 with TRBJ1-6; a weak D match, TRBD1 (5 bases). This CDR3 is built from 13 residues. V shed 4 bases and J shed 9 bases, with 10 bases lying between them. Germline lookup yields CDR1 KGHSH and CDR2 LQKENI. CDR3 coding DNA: TGTGCCAGCTCACTGGGACCAATTTCACCCCTCCACTCT. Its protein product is CASSLGPISPLHS.

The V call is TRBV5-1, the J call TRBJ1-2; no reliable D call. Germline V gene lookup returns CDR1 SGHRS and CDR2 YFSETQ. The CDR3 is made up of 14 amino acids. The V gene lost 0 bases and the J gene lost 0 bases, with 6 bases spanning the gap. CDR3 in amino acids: CASSLGQANYGYTF. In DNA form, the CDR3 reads TGCGCCAGCAGCTTGGGGCAGGCTAACTATGGCTACACCTTC.

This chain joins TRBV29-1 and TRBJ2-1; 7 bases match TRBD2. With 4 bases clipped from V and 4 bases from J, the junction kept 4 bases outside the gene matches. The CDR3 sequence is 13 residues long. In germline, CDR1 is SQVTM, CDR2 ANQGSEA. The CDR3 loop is CSVGERDYNEQFF. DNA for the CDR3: TGCAGCGTTGGGGAGCGGGATTACAATGAGCAGTTCTTC.

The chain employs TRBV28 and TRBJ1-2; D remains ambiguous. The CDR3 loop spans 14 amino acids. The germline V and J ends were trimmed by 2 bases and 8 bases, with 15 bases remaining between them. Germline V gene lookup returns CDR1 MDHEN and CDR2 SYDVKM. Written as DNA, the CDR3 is TGTGCCAGCAGTTTACGCCGACTCGCGGCGGGCTACACCTTC. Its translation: CASSLRRLAAGYTF.

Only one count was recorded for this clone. The CDR3 loop is CASSPREGLNTGELFF. CDR3 coding DNA: TGTGCCAGCTCACCACGCGAGGGCCTGAACACCGGGGAGCTGTTTTTT. The rearrangement links TRBV18 to TRBJ2-2; TRBD2 might be the D (5 bases). Trimming pared 1 base from V and 1 base from J, leaving 10 bases between. Germline V gene data show CDR1 as KGHSH and CDR2 as LQKENI. This CDR3 has 16 amino acids.

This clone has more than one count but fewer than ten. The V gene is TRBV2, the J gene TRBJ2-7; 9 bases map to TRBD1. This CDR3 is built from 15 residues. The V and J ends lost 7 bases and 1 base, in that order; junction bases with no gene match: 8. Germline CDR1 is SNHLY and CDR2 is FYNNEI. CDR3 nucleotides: TGTGCCAGCAAGTTATCCGGGACAGGGTCCTACGAGCAGTACTTC. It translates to CASKLSGTGSYEQYF.

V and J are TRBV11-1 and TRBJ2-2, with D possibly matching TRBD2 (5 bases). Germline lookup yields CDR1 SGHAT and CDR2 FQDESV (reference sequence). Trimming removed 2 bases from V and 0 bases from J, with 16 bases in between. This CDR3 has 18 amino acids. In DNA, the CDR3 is TGTGCCAGCAGCTTATCGAGGGTGGCAGACTCGAACACCGGGGAGCTGTTTTTT. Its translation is CASSLSRVADSNTGELFF.

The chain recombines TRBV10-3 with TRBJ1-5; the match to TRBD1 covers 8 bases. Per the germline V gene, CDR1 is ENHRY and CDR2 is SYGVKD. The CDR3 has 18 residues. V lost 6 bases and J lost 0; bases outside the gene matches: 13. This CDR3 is CAISRPRDRHYSNQPQHF. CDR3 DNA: TGTGCCATCAGCCGCCCCCGGGACAGGCATTATAGCAATCAGCCCCAGCATTTT.

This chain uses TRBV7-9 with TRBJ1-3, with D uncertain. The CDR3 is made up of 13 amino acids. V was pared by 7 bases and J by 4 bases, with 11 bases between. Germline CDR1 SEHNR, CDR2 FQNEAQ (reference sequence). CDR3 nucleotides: TGTGCCAGCAACACCTTGGGCGGAAACACCATATATTTT. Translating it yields CASNTLGGNTIYF. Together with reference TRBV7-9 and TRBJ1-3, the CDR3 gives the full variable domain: DTGVSQNPRHKITKRGQNVTFRCDPISEHNRLYWYRQTLGQGPEFLTYFQNEAQLEKSRLLSDRFSAERPKGSFSTLEIQRTEQGDSAMYLCASNTLGGNTIYFGEGSWLTVV.

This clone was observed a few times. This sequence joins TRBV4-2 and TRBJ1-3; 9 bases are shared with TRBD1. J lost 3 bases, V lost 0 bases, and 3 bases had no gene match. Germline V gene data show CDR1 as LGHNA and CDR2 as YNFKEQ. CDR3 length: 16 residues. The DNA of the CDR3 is TGTGCCAGCAGCCAAGATCACAGGGGGCTTGGAAACACCATATATTTT. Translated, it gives CASSQDHRGLGNTIYF.

The CDR3 nucleotides read TGTGCCAGCAGACCCCCGGGACTAGCGGGAGACGAGCAGTACTTC. It encodes CASRPPGLAGDEQYF. The chain is built from TRBV27 and TRBJ2-7; 14 bases are a match to TRBD2. Germline V lookup: CDR1 MNHEY, CDR2 SMNVEV (reference sequence). J lost 5 bases, V lost 6 bases, and 6 bases had no gene match. CDR3 size: 15 residues.

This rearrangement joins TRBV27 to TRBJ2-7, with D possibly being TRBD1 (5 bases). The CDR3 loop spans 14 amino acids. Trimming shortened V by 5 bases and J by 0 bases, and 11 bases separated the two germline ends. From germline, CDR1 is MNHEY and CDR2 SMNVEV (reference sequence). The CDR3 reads CASSEAGISYEQYF. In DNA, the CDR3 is TGTGCCAGCAGTGAAGCAGGGATCTCCTACGAGCAGTACTTC.

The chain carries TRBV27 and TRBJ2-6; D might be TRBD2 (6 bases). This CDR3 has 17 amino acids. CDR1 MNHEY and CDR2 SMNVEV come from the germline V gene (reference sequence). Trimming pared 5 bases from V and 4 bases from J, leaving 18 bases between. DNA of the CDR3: TGTGCCAGCAGTGGAAGTCGGGGGTTCTCGGGGGCCAACGTCCTGACTTTC. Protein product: CASSGSRGFSGANVLTF.

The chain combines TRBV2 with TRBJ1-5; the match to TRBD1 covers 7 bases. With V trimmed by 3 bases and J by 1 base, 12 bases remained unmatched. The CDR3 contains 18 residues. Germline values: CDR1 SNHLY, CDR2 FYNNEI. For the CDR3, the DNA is TGTGCCAGCAGTGATTTGACCAGGGGGTTCAGGAGCAATCAGCCCCAGCATTTT. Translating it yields CASSDLTRGFRSNQPQHF.